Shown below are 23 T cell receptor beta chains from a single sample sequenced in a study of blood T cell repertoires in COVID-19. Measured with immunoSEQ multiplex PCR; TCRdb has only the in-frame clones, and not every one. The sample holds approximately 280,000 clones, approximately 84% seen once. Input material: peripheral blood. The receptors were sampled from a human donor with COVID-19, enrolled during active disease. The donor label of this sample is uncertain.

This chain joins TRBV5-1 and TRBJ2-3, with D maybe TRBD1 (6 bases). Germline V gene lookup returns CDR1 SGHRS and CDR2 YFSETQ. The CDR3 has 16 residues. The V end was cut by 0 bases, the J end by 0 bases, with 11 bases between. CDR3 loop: CASSLEYRASTDTQYF. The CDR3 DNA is TGCGCCAGCAGCTTGGAATACAGGGCTAGCACAGATACGCAGTATTTT.

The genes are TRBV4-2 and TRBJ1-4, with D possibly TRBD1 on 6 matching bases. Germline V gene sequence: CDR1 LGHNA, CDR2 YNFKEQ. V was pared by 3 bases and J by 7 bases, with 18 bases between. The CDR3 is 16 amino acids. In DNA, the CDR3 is TGTGCCAGCAGCCAGGCCGGACAGAGATTATTTGAAAAACTGTTTTTT. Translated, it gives CASSQAGQRLFEKLFF.

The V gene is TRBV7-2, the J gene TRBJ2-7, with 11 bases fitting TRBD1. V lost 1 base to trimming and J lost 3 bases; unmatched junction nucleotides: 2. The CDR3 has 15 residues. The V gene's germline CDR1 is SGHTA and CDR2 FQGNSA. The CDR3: CASSLVGTGGYEQYF. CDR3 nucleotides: TGTGCCAGCAGCTTAGTAGGGACAGGGGGCTACGAGCAGTACTTC.

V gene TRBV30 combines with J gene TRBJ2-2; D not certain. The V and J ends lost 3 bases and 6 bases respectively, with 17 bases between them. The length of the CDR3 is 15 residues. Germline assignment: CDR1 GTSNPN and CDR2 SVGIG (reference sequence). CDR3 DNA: TGTGCCTGGAGCCGGGTCGGCCCTCGCTCCGGGGAGCTGTTTTTT. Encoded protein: CAWSRVGPRSGELFF. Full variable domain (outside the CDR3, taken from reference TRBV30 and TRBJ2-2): SQTIHQWPATLVQPVGSPLSLECTVEGTSNPNLYWYRQAAGRGLQLLFYSVGIGQISSEVPQNLSASRPQDRQFILSSKKLLLSDSGFYLCAWSRVGPRSGELFFGEGSRLTVL.

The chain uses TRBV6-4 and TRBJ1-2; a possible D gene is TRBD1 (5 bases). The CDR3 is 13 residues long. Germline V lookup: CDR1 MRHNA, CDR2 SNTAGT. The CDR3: CAQRGIVNYGYTF. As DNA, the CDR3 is TGTGCTCAAAGGGGAATCGTAAACTATGGCTACACCTTC.

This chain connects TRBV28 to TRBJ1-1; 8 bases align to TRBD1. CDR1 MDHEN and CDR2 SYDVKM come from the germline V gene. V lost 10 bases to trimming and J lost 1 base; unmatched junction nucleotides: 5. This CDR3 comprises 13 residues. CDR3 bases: TGTGCCACTACAGACAGGGGGAACACTGAAGCTTTCTTT. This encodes CATTDRGNTEAFF. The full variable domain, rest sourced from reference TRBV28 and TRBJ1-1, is DVKVTQSSRYLVKRTGEKVFLECVQDMDHENMFWYRQDPGLGLRLIYFSYDVKMKEKGDIPEGYSVSREKKERFSLILESASTNQTSMYLCATTDRGNTEAFFGQGTRLTVV.

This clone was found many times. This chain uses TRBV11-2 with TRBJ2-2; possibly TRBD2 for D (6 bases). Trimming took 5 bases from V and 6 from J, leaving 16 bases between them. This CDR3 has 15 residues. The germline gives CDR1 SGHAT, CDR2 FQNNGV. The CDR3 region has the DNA TGTGCCAGCAGCCCGACGGCGGGAACAGCCGGGGAGCTGTTTTTT. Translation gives CASSPTAGTAGELFF.

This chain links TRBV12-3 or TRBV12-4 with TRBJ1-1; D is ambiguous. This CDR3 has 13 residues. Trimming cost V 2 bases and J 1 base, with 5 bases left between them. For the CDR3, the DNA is TGTGCCAGCAGTTTACGTCCGAACACTGAAGCTTTCTTT. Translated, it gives CASSLRPNTEAFF.

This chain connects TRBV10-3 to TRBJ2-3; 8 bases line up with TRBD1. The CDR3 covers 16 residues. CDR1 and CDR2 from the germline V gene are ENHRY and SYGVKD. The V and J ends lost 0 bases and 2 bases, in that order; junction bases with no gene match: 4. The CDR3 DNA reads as TGTGCCATCAGTGAGTCAACCAGGGGGCACACAGATACGCAGTATTTT. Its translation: CAISESTRGHTDTQYF.

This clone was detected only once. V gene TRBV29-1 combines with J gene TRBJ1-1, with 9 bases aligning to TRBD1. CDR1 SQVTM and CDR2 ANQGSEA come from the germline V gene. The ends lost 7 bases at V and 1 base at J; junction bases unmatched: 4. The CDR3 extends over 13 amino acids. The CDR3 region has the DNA TGCAGCGGTACGACAGGGGGGAACACTGAAGCTTTCTTT. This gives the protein CSGTTGGNTEAFF.

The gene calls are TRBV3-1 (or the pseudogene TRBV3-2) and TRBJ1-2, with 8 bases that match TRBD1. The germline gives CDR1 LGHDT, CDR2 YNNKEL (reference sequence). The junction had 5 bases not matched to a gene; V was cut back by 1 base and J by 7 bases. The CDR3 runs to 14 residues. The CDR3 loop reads CASSQGAGGGGYTF. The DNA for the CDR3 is TGTGCCAGCAGCCAAGGGGCAGGGGGCGGTGGCTACACCTTC.

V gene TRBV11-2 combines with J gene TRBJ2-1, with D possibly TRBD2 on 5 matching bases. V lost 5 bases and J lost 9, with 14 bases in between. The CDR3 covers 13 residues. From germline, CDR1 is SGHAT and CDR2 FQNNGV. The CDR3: CASSPVVGVEQFF. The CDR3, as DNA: TGTGCCAGCAGCCCAGTGGTGGGAGTTGAGCAGTTCTTC.

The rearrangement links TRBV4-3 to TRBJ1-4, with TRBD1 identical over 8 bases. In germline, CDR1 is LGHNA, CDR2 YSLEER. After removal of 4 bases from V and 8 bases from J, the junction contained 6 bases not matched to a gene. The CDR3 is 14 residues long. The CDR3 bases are TGCGCCAGCAGCCCCGACAGGGGCAGCGAAAAACTGTTTTTT. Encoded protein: CASSPDRGSEKLFF.

The CDR3 DNA follows: TGTGCCAGCAGGGCAGCGGGAGGGCGCCACATTCAGTACTTC. It codes for CASRAAGGRHIQYF. This rearrangement joins TRBV6-5 to TRBJ2-4; TRBD2 agrees at 10 bases. The V and J ends lost 6 bases and 8 bases, in that order; junction bases with no gene match: 7. Germline V CDR1 and CDR2: MNHEY, SVGAGI. The CDR3 runs to 14 residues.

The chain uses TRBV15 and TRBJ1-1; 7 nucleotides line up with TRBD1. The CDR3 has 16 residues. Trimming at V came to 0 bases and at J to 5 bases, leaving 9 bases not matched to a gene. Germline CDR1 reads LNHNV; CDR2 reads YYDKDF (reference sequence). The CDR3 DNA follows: TGTGCCACCAGCAGAGAGATTACAGGGGCGAGGACTGAAGCTTTCTTT. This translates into CATSREITGARTEAFF.

CDR3 coding DNA: TGTGCCTGGAGTGTAACGGCTAGCGGGAGACCCGAGATCTCCTACAATGAGCAGTTCTTC. Protein sequence: CAWSVTASGRPEISYNEQFF. The chain links TRBV30 to TRBJ2-1, with 10 positions matching TRBD2. The CDR3 extends over 20 amino acids. V lost 0 bases to trimming and J lost 0 bases; unmatched junction nucleotides: 14. Germline V gene lookup returns CDR1 GTSNPN and CDR2 SVGIG (reference sequence).

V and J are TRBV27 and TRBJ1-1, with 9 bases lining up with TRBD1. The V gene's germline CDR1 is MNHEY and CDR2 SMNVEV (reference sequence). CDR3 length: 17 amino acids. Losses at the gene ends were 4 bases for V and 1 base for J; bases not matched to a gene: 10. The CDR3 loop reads CASSSIYRGLTNTEAFF. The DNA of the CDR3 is TGTGCCAGCAGTTCTATATACAGGGGGCTTACGAACACTGAAGCTTTCTTT.

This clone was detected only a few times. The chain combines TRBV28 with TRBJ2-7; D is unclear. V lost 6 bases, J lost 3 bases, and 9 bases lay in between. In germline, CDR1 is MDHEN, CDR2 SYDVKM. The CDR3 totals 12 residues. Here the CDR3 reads CASSPQHYEQYF. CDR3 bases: TGTGCCAGCAGCCCACAGCACTACGAGCAGTACTTC. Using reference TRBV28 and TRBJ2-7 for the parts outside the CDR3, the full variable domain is DVKVTQSSRYLVKRTGEKVFLECVQDMDHENMFWYRQDPGLGLRLIYFSYDVKMKEKGDIPEGYSVSREKKERFSLILESASTNQTSMYLCASSPQHYEQYFGPGTRLTVT.

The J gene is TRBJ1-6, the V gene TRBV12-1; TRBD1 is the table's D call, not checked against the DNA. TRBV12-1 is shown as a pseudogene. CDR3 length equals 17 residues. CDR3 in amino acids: CASSFGQRGFRLAPLHF. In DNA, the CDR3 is TGTGCCAGCAGCTTTGGCCAAAGGGGGTTCCGATTAGCACCCCTCCACTTT.

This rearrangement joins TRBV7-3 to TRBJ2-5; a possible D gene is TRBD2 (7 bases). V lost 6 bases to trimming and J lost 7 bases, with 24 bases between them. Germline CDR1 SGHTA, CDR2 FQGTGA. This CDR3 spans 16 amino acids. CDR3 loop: CASSSSPGDTGGTQYF. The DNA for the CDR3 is TGTGCCAGCAGTTCCTCCCCTGGGGACACGGGAGGGACCCAGTACTTC. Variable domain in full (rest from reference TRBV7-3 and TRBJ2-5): GAGVSQTPSNKVTEKGKYVELRCDPISGHTALYWYRQSLGQGPEFLIYFQGTGAADDSGLPNDRFFAVRPEGSVSTLKIQRTERGDSAVYLCASSSSPGDTGGTQYFGPGTRLLVL.

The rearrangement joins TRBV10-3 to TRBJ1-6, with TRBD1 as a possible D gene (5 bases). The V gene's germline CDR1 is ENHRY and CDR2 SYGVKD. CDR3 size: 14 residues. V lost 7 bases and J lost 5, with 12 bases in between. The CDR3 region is CAINSGVDNSPLHF. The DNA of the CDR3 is TGTGCCATCAACTCGGGGGTAGATAATTCACCCCTCCACTTT.

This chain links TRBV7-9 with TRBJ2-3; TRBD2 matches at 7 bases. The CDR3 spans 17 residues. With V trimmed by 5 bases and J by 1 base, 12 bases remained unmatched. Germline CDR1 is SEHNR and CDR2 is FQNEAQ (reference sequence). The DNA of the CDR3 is TGTGCCAGCAGCCCGAACTATAGCGGGCCGCGCACAGATACGCAGTATTTT. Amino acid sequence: CASSPNYSGPRTDTQYF.

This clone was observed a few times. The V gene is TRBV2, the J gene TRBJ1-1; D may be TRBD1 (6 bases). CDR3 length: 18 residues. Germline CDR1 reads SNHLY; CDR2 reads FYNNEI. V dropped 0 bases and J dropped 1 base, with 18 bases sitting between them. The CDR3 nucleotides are TGTGCCAGCAGTGAAGCCCGGGGGGCTGCCACCTGGAACACTGAAGCTTTCTTT. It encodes CASSEARGAATWNTEAFF. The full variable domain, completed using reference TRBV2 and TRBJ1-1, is EPEVTQTPSHQVTQMGQEVILRCVPISNHLYFYWYRQILGQKVEFLVSFYNNEISEKSEIFDDQFSVERPDGSNFTLKIRSTKLEDSAMYFCASSEARGAATWNTEAFFGQGTRLTVV.